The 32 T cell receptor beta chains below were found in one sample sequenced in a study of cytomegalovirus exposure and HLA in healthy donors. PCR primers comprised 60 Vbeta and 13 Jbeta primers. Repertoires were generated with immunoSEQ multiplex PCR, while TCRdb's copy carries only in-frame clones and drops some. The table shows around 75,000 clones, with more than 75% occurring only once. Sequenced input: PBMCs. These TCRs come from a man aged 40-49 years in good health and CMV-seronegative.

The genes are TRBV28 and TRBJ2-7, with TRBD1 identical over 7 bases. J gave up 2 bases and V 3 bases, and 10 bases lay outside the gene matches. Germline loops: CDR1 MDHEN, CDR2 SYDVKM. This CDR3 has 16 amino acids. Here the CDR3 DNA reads TGTGCCAGCAGTTTCCGCCGGGACAGCTGGACCTACGAGCAGTACTTC. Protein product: CASSFRRDSWTYEQYF.

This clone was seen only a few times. CDR3 in DNA: TGCGCCAGCAGCCATGGGGACAGGGAGGGCACTGAAGCTTTCTTT. Protein sequence: CASSHGDREGTEAFF. The V and J genes are TRBV4-1 and TRBJ1-1; 9 bases match TRBD1. J gave up 4 bases and V 3 bases, and 6 bases lay outside the gene matches. This CDR3 comprises 15 residues. The germline CDR1 and CDR2 sequences are MGHRA and YSYEKL.

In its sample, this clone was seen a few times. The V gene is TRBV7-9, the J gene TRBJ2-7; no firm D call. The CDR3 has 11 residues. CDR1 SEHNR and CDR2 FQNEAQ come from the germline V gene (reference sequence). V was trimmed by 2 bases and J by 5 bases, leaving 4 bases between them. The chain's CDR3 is CASSLSDEQYF. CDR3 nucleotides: TGTGCCAGCAGCTTAAGCGACGAGCAGTACTTC.

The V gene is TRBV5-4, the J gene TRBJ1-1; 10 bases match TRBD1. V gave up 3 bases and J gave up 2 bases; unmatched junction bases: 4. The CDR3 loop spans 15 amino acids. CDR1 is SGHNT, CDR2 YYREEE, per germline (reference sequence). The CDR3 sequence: CASSSPTGGNTEAFF. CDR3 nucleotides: TGTGCCAGCAGCTCCCCGACAGGGGGCAACACTGAAGCTTTCTTT.

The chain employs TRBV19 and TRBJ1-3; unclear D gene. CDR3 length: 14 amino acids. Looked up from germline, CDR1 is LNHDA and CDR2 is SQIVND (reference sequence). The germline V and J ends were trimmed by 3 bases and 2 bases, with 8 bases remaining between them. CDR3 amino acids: CASSIGSAGNTIYF. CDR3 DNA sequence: TGTGCCAGTAGTATTGGCAGTGCTGGAAACACCATATATTTT.

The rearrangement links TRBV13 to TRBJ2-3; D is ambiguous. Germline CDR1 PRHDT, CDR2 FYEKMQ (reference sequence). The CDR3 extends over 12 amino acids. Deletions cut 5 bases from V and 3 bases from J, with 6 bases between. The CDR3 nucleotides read TGTGCCAGCAGCCCAGGAACAGATACGCAGTATTTT. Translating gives CASSPGTDTQYF.

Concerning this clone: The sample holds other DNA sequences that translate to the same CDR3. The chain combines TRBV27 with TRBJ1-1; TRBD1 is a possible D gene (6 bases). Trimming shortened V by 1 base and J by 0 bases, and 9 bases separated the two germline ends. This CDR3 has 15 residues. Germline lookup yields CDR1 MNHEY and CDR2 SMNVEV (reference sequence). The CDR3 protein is CASSLWQGLNTEAFF. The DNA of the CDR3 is TGTGCCAGCAGTTTATGGCAGGGGCTGAACACTGAAGCTTTCTTT.

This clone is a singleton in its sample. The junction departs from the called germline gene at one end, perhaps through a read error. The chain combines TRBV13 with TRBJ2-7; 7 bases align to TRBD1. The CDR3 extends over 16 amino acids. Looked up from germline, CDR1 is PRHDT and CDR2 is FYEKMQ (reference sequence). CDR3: CASSLGRGLRSYEQYF. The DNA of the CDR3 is TGTGCCAGCAGCCTAGGTAGGGGGCTAAGGTCCTACGAGCAGTACTTC.

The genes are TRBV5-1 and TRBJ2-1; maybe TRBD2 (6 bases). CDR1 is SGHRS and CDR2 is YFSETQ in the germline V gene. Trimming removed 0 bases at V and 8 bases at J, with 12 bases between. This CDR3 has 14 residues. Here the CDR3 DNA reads TGCGCCAGCAGCTTGGGGACTATCATCGATGAGCAGTTCTTC. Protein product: CASSLGTIIDEQFF.

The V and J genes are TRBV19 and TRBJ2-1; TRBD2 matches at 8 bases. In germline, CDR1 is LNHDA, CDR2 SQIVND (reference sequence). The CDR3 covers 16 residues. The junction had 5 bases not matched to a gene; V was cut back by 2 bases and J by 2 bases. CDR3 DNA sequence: TGTGCCAGTAGTATAATATCGGGGGGGGCCTACAATGAGCAGTTCTTC. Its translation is CASSIISGGAYNEQFF.

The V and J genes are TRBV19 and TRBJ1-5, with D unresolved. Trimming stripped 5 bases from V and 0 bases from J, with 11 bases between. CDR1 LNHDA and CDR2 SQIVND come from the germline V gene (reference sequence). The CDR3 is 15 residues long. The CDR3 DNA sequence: TGTGCCAGTAGTCCGTACAGCAATAGCAATCAGCCCCAGCATTTT. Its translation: CASSPYSNSNQPQHF.

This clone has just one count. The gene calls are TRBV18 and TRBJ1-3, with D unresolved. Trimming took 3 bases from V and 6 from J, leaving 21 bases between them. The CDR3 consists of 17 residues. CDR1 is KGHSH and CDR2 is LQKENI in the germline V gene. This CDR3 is CASSPPWSGGLANTIYF. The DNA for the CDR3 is TGTGCCAGCTCACCCCCCTGGTCAGGTGGTTTGGCAAACACCATATATTTT.

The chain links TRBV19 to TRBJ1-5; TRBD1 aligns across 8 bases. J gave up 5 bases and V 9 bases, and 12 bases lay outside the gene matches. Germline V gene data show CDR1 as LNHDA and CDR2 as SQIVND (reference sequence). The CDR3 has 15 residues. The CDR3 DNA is TGTGCCAGCCTTCCAGGGGGCCGGCGGGATCAGCCCCAGCATTTT. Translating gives CASLPGGRRDQPQHF.

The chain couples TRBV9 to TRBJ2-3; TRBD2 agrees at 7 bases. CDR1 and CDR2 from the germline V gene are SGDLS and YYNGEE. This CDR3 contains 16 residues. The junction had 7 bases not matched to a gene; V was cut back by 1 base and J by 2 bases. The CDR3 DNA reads TGTGCCAGCAGCGTAACCAAGACTAGCTACACAGATACGCAGTATTTT. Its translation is CASSVTKTSYTDTQYF.

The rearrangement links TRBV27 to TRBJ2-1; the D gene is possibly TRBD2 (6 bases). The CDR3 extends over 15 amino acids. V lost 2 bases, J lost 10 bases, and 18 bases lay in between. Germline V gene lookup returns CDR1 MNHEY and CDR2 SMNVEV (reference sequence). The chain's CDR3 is CASSLIGGLSSEQFF. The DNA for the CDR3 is TGTGCCAGCAGTTTAATCGGGGGTTTATCCAGCGAGCAGTTCTTC.

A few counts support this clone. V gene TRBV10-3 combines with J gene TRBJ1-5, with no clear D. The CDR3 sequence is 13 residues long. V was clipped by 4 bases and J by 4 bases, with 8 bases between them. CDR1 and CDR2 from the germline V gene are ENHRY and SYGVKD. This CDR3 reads CAISVQINQPQHF. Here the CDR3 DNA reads TGTGCCATCAGTGTACAGATAAATCAGCCCCAGCATTTT.

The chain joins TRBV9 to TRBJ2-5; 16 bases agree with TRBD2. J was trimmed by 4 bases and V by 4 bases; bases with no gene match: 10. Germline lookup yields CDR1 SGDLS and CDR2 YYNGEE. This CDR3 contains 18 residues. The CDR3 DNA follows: TGTGCCAGCAGCCCTGGGACTAGCGGGGGGGTAATTGCAGAGACCCAGTACTTC. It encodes CASSPGTSGGVIAETQYF.

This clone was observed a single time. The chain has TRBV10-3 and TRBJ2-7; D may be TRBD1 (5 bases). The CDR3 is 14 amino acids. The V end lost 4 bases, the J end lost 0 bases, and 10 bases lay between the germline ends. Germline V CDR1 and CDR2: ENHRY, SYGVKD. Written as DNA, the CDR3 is TGTGCCATCAGTGGTCCCAGGGACTCCTACGAGCAGTACTTC. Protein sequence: CAISGPRDSYEQYF.

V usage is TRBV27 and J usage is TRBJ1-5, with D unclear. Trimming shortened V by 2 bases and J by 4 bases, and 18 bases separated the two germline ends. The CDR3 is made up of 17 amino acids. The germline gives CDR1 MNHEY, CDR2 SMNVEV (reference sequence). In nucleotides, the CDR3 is TGTGCCAGCAGTTTAATTCCCAGAGGCGGGCAAAATCAGCCCCAGCATTTT. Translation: CASSLIPRGGQNQPQHF.

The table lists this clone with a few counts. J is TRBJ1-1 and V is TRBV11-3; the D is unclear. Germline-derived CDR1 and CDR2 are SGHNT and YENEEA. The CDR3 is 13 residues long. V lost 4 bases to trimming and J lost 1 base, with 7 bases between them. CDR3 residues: CASSYEQNTEAFF. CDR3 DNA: TGTGCCAGCAGCTACGAACAGAACACTGAAGCTTTCTTT. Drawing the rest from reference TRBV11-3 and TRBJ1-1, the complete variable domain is EAGVVQSPRYKIIEKKQPVAFWCNPISGHNTLYWYLQNLGQGPELLIRYENEEAVDDSQLPKDRFSAERLKGVDSTLKIQPAELGDSAVYLCASSYEQNTEAFFGQGTRLTVV.

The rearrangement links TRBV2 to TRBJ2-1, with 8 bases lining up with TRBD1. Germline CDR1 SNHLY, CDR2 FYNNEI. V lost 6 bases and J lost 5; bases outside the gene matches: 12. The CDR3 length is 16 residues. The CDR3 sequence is CASSAIGQGSDNEQFF. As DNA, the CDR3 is TGTGCCAGCAGCGCTATCGGACAGGGATCGGACAATGAGCAGTTCTTC. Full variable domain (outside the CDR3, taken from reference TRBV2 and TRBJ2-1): EPEVTQTPSHQVTQMGQEVILRCVPISNHLYFYWYRQILGQKVEFLVSFYNNEISEKSEIFDDQFSVERPDGSNFTLKIRSTKLEDSAMYFCASSAIGQGSDNEQFFGPGTRLTVL.

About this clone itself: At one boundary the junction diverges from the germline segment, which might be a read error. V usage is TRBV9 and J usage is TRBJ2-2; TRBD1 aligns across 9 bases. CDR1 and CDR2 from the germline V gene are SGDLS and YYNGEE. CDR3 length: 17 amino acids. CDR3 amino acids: CASSVGVGQGNPGELFF. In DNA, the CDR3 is TGTGCCAGCAGCGTAGGGGTCGGACAGGGGAACCCCGGGGAGCTGTTTTTT.

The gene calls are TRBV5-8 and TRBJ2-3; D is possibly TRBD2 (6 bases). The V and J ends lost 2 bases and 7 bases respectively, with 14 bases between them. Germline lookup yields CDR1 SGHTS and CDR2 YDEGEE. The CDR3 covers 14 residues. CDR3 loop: CASSFLGEANTQYF. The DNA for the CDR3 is TGTGCCAGCAGCTTCTTGGGGGAGGCGAATACGCAGTATTTT.

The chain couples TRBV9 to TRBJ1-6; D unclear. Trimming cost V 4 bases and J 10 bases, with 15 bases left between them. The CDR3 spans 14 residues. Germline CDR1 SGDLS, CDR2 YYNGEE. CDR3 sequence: CASSPTTSGSPLHF. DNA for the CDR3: TGTGCCAGCAGCCCGACGACTTCTGGATCACCCCTCCACTTT.

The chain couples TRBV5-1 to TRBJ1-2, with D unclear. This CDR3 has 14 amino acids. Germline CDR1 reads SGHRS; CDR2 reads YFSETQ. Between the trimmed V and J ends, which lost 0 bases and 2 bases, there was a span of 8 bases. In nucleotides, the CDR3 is TGCGCCAGCAGCTTGGCCCCCGGGAACTATGGCTACACCTTC. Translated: CASSLAPGNYGYTF.

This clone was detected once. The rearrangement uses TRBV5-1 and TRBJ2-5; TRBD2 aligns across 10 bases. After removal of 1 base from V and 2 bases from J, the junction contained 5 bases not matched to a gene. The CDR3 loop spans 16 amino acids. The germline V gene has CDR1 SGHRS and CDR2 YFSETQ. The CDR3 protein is CASSLLASGGQETQYF. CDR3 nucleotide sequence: TGCGCCAGCAGCTTGTTGGCTAGCGGGGGTCAAGAGACCCAGTACTTC.

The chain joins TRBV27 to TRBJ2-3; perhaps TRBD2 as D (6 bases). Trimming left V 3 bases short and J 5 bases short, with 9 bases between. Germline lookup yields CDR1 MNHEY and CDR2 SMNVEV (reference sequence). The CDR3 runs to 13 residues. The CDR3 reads CASSFGLKDTQYF. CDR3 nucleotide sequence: TGTGCCAGCAGTTTCGGACTAAAAGATACGCAGTATTTT.

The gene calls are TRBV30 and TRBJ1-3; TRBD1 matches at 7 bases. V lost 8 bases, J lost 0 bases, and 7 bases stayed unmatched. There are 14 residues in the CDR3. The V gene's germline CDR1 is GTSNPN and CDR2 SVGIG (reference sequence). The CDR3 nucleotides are TGTGCCCACCAGACAGGGAGCTCTGGAAACACCATATATTTT. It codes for CAHQTGSSGNTIYF.

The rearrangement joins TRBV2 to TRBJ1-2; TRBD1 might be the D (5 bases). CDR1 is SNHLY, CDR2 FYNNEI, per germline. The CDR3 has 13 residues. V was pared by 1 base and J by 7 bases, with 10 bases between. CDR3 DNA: TGTGCCAGCAGTGAAGTGAACAGGTTTGGCTACACCTTC. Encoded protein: CASSEVNRFGYTF.

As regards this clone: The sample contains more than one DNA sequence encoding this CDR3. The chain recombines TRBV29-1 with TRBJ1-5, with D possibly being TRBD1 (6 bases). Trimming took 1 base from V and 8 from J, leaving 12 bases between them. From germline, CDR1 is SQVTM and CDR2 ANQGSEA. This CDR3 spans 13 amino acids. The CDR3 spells CSVEAGGGEPQHF. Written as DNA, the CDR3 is TGCAGCGTTGAAGCCGGAGGGGGGGAGCCCCAGCATTTT.

This CDR3 is CAWANHNNQPQHF. In nucleotides, the CDR3 is TGTGCCTGGGCTAACCATAACAATCAGCCCCAGCATTTT. This chain links TRBV30 with TRBJ1-5; no clear D gene. The germline V and J ends were trimmed by 5 bases and 3 bases, with 11 bases remaining between them. In germline, CDR1 is GTSNPN, CDR2 SVGIG (reference sequence). The CDR3 totals 13 residues.

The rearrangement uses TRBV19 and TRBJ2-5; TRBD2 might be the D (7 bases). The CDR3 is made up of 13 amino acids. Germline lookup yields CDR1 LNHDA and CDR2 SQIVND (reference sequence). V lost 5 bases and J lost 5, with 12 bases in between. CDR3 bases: TGTGCCAGTAGTGCCGGGGGGCGGGAGACCCAGTACTTC. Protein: CASSAGGRETQYF.